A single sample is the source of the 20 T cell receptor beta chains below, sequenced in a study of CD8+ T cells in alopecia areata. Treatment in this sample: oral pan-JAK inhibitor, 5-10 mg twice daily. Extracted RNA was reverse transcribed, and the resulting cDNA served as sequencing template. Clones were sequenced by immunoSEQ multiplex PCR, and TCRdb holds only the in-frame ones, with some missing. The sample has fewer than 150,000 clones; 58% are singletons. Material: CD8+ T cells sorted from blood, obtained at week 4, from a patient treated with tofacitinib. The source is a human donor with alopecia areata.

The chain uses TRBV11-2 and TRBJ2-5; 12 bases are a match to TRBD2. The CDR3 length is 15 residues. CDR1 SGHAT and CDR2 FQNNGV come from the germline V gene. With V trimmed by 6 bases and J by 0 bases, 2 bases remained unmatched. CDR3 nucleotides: TGTGCCAGCAGGCTAGCGGGGGGGTACCAAGAGACCCAGTACTTC. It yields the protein CASRLAGGYQETQYF.

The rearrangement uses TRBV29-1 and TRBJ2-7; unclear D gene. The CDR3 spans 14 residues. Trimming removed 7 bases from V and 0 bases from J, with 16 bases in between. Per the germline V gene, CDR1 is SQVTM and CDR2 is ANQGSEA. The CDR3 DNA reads TGCAGCGCTTCCCCACACATATACTCCTACGAGCAGTACTTC. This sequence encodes CSASPHIYSYEQYF.

The DNA of the CDR3 is TGTGCCAGCAGCCACGGGACGGACCAGCCCCAGCATTTT. Protein product: CASSHGTDQPQHF. This sequence joins TRBV9 and TRBJ1-5, with D perhaps matching TRBD1 (5 bases). The germline CDR1 and CDR2 sequences are SGDLS and YYNGEE. The CDR3 contains 13 residues. V was cut by 4 bases and J by 7 bases, with 12 bases left in between.

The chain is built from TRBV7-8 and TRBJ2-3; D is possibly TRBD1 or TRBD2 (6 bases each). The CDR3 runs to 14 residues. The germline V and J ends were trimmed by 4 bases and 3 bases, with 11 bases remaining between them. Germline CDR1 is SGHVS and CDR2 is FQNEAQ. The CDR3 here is CASSSGAGTDTQYF. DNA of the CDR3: TGTGCCAGCAGCTCGGGGGCCGGTACAGATACGCAGTATTTT.

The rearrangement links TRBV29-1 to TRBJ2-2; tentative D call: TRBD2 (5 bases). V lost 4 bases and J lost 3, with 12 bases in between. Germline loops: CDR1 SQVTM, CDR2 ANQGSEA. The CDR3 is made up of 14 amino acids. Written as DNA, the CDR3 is TGCAGCGTTGGGGTGGCGGGTGACACCGGGGAGCTGTTTTTT. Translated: CSVGVAGDTGELFF.

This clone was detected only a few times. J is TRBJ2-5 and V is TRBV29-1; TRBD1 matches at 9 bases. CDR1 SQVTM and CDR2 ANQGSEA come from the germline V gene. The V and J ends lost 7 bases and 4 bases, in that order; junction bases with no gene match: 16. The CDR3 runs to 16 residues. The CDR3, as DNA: TGCAGCGCTAACCCCGGGACAGGGTGGGGTGCAGAGACCCAGTACTTC. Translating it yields CSANPGTGWGAETQYF. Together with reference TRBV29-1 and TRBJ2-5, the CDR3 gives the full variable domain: SAVISQKPSRDICQRGTSLTIQCQVDSQVTMMFWYRQQPGQSLTLIATANQGSEATYESGFVIDKFPISRPNLTFSTLTVSNMSPEDSSIYLCSANPGTGWGAETQYFGPGTRLLVL.

The CDR3, as DNA: TGTGCCAGCAGTTTAACGCCCAGTCCAAATGAAAAACTGTTTTTT. It is translated as CASSLTPSPNEKLFF. J is TRBJ1-4 and V is TRBV27; D is undetermined. CDR1 is MNHEY and CDR2 is SMNVEV in the germline V gene (reference sequence). The CDR3 is made up of 15 amino acids. With 2 bases removed from V and 5 bases from J, the gap between germline ends came to 12 bases.

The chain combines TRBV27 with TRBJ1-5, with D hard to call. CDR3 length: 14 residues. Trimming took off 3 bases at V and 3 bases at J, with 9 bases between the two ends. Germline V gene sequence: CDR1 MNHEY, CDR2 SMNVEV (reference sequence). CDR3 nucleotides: TGTGCCAGCAGTTTTGTAGGGCCCAATCAGCCCCAGCATTTT. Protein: CASSFVGPNQPQHF.

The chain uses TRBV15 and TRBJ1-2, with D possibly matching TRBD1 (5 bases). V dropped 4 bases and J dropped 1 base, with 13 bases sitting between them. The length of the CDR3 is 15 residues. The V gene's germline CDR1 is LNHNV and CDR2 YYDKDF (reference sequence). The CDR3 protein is CATSMGPELNYGYTF. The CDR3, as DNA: TGTGCCACCAGCATGGGACCCGAACTTAACTATGGCTACACCTTC.

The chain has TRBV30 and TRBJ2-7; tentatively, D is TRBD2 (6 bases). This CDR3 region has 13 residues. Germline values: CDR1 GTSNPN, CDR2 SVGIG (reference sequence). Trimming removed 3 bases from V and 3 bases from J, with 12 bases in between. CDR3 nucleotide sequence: TGTGCCTGGAGGCCCCGCGGGGACTACGAGCAGTACTTC. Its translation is CAWRPRGDYEQYF. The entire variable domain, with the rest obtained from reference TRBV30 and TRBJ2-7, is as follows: SQTIHQWPATLVQPVGSPLSLECTVEGTSNPNLYWYRQAAGRGLQLLFYSVGIGQISSEVPQNLSASRPQDRQFILSSKKLLLSDSGFYLCAWRPRGDYEQYFGPGTRLTVT.

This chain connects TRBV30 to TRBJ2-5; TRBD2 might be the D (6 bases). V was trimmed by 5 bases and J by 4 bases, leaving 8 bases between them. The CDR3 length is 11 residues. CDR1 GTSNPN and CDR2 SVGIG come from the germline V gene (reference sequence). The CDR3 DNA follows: TGTGCCTGGGGGGGAGGAGAGACCCAGTACTTC. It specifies CAWGGGETQYF. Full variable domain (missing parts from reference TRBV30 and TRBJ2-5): SQTIHQWPATLVQPVGSPLSLECTVEGTSNPNLYWYRQAAGRGLQLLFYSVGIGQISSEVPQNLSASRPQDRQFILSSKKLLLSDSGFYLCAWGGGETQYFGPGTRLLVL.

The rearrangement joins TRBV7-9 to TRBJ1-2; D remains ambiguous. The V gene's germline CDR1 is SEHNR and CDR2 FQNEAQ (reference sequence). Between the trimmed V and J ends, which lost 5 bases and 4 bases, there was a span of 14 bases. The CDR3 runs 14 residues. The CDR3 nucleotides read TGTGCCAGCAGCCCATCGGAGGCGGCCTATGGCTACACCTTC. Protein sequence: CASSPSEAAYGYTF.

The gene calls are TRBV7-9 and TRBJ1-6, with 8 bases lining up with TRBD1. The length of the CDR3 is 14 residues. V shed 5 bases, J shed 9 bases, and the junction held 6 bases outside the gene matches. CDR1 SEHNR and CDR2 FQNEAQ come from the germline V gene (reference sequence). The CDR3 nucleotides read TGTGCCAGCAGCCGTGGACAGGGAGGTTCACCCCTCCACTTT. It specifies CASSRGQGGSPLHF.

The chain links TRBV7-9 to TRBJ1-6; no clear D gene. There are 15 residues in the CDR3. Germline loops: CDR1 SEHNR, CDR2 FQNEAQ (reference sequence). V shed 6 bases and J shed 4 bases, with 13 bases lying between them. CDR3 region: CASSPANPYNSPLHF. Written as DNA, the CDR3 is TGTGCCAGCAGTCCGGCCAACCCATATAATTCACCCCTCCACTTT.

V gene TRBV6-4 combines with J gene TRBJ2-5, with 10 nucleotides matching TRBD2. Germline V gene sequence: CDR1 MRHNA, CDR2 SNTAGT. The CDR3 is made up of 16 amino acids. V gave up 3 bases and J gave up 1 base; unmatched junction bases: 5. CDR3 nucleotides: TGTGCCAGCAGTGAGCGACTAGCGGGCTCCCAAGAGACCCAGTACTTC. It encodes CASSERLAGSQETQYF.

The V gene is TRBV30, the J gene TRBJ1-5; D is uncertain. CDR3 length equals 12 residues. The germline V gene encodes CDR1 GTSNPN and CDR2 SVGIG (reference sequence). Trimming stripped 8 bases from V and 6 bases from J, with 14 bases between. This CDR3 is CAVEEEGQPQHF. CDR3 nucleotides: TGTGCCGTCGAAGAAGAAGGTCAGCCCCAGCATTTT.

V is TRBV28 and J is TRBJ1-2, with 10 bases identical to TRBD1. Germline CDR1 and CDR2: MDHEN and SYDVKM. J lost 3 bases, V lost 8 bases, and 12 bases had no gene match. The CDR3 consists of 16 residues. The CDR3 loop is CASQIPGQGTYYGYTF. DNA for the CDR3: TGTGCCAGCCAAATTCCGGGACAGGGGACGTACTATGGCTACACCTTC.

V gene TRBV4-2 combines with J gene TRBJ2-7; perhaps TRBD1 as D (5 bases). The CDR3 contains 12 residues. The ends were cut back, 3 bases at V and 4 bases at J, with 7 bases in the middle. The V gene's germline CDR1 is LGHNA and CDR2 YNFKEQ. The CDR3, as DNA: TGTGCCAGCAGCCAGGACAATTACGAGCAGTACTTC. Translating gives CASSQDNYEQYF.

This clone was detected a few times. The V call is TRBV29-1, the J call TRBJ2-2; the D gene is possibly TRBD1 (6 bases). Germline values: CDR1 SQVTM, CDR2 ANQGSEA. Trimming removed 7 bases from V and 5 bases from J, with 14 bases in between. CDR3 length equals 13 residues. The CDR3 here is CSAYRVGTGELFF. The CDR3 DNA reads TGCAGCGCCTACAGGGTTGGGACCGGGGAGCTGTTTTTT.

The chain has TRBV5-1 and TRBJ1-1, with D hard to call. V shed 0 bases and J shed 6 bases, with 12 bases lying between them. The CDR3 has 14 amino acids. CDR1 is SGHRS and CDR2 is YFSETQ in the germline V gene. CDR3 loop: CASSLGQEVSEAFF. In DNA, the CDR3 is TGCGCCAGCAGCTTGGGGCAGGAAGTATCTGAAGCTTTCTTT.